This TCR beta chain originates from a study of blood T cell repertoires in COVID-19. Study summary: There were acute and convalescent COVID-19 samples, and they came from the United States, Italy and Spain. Sample material is recorded as cDNA or gDNA derived from T cells, B-cell-depleted T cells, or PBMCs.

Per the authors' pipeline: It was from reference gene primer amplification that nucleated cell counts were estimated. Repertoires were generated with immunoSEQ multiplex PCR, while TCRdb's copy carries only in-frame clones and drops some. V and J calls and clone size are as listed in that table; D and trimming were resolved from the DNA. The sample lists about 110,000 clones; 70% to 80% were seen once. Germline loops: CDR1 MNHEY, CDR2 SVGEGT. V was trimmed by 5 bases and J by 1 base, leaving 18 bases between them. This CDR3 spans 16 amino acids. The sample taken for sequencing was peripheral blood. This clonotype was obtained from a human donor with acute or convalescent COVID-19. The donor label of this sample is uncertain. The chain uses TRBV6-2 or TRBV6-3 and TRBJ2-7; the D is unclear. This chain's CDR3 is CASSLTLRHTSYEQYF. CDR3 nucleotide sequence: TGTGCCAGCAGTCTAACGCTCAGGCACACTTCCTACGAGCAGTACTTC.